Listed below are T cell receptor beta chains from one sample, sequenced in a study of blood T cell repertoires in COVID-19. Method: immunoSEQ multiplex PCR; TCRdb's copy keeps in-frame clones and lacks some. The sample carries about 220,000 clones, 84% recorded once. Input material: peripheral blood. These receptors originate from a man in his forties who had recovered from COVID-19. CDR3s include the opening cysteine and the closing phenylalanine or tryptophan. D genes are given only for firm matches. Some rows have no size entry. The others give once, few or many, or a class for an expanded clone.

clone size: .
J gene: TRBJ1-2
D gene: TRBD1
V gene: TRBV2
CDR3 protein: CASIPDRVYYGYTF
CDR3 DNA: TGTGCCAGCATACCGGACAGGGTTTACTATGGCTACACCTTC

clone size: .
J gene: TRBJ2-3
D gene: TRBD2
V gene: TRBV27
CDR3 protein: CASPHEAGGQDTQYF
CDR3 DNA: TGTGCCAGCCCCCATGAGGCGGGGGGGCAAGATACGCAGTATTTT

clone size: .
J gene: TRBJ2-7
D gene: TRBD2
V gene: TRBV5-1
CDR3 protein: CASTSGRYEQYF
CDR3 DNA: TGCGCCAGCACTAGCGGGAGGTACGAGCAGTACTTC

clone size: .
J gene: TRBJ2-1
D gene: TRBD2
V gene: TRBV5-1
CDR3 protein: CASSPREGGSYNEQFF
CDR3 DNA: TGCGCCAGCAGCCCGCGGGAGGGTGGATCCTACAATGAGCAGTTCTTC

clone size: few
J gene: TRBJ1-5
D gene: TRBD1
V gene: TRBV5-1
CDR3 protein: CASSLDRASNQPQHF
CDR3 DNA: TGCGCCAGCAGCTTAGACAGGGCTAGCAATCAGCCCCAGCATTTT

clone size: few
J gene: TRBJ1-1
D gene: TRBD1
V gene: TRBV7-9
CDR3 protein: CASSPPAGGDTEAFF
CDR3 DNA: TGTGCCAGCAGCCCCCCCGCAGGGGGTGACACTGAAGCTTTCTTT

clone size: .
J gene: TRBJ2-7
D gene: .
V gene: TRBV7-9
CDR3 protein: CASSLVDEQYF
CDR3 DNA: TGTGCCAGCAGCTTAGTCGACGAGCAGTACTTC

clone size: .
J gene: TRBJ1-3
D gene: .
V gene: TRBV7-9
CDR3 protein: CASNPEGDPSLSGNTIYF
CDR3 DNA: TGTGCCAGCAACCCCGAGGGGGATCCCTCGCTCTCTGGAAACACCATATATTTT

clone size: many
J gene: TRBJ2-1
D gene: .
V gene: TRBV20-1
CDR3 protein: CSASFTSSHGEQFF
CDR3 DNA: TGCAGTGCTAGTTTCACTAGCTCCCATGGTGAGCAGTTCTTC

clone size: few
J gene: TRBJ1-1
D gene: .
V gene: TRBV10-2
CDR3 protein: CASSESKTVQGGAFF
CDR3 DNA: TGCGCCAGCAGTGAGTCGAAGACCGTACAGGGTGGGGCTTTCTTT

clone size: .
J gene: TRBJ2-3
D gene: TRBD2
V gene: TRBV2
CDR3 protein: CASRGTITDTQYF
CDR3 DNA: TGTGCCAGCAGGGGGACTATCACAGATACGCAGTATTTT

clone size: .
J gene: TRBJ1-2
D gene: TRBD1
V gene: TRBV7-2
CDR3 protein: CASSSQGANYGYTF
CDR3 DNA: TGTGCCAGCAGCTCACAGGGGGCGAACTATGGCTACACCTTC

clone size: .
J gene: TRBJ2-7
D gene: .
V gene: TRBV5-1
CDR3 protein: CASSLTGSWDEQYF
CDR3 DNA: TGCGCCAGCAGCTTGACAGGTTCCTGGGACGAGCAGTACTTC

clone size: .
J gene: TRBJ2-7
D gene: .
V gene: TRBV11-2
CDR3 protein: CASSLSRVEFYEQYF
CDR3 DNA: TGTGCCAGCAGCTTAAGCAGGGTGGAATTCTACGAGCAGTACTTC

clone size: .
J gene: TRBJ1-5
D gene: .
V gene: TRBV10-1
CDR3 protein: CASSVRVGEFDSNQPQHF
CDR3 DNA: TGCGCCAGCAGTGTACGGGTTGGGGAGTTCGATAGCAATCAGCCCCAGCATTTT

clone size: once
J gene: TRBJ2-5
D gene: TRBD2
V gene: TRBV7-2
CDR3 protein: CASSPQAGGEETQYF
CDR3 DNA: TGTGCCAGCAGCCCCCAGGCGGGAGGGGAAGAGACCCAGTACTTC

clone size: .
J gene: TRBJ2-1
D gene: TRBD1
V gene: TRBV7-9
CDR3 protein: CASSSTGTGSSYNEQFF
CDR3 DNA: TGTGCCAGCAGCTCCACCGGGACAGGGAGCTCCTACAATGAGCAGTTCTTC

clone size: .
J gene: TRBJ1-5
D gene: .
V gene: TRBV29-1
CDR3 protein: CSVERDTRRDNQPQHF
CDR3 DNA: TGCAGCGTTGAGAGGGACACCCGCCGGGACAATCAGCCCCAGCATTTT

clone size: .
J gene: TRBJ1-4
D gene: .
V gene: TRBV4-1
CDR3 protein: CASSQDFRSRDEKLFF
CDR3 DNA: TGCGCCAGCAGCCAAGATTTCCGGAGTCGAGATGAAAAACTGTTTTTT

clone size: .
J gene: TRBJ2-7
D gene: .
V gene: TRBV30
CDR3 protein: CAWNKGTGGYEQYF
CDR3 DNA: TGTGCCTGGAACAAGGGGACTGGGGGCTACGAGCAGTACTTC

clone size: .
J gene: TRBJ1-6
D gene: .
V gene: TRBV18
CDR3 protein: CASSPNSDRGSPLHF
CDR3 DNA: TGTGCCAGCTCCCCTAACAGTGACCGGGGTTCACCCCTCCACTTT

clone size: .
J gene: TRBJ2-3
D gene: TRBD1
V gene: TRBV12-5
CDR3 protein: CASAPDPRGRLDTQYF
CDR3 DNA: TGTGCTAGTGCCCCTGATCCCAGGGGGCGATTGGATACGCAGTATTTT

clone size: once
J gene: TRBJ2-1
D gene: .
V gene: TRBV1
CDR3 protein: CTSSQGREGQFF
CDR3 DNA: TGCACCAGCAGCCAAGGTCGGGAGGGGCAGTTCTTC

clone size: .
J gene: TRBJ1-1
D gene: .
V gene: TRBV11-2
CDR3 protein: CASRDSGGRTEAFF
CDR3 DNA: TGTGCCAGCAGAGATAGCGGGGGAAGGACTGAAGCTTTCTTT

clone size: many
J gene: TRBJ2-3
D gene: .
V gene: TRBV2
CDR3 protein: CASSGRAGGTDTQYF
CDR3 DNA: TGTGCCAGCAGTGGGAGGGCCGGTGGCACAGATACGCAGTATTTT

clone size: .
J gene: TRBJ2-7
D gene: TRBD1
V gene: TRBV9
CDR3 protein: CASSVGGTGGQEQYF
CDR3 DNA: TGTGCCAGCAGCGTAGGAGGGACAGGGGGTCAGGAGCAGTACTTC

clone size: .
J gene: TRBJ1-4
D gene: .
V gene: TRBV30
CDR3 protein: CAWKPRAGAEKLFF
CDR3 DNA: TGTGCCTGGAAACCTCGGGCAGGGGCAGAAAAACTGTTTTTT

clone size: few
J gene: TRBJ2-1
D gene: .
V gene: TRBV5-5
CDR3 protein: CASSFNRDGGFF
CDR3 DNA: TGTGCCAGCAGCTTTAACAGGGATGGTGGGTTCTTC

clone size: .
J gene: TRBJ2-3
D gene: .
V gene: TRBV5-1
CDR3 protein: CASSSGASEIDTQYF
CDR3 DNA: TGCGCCAGCAGCTCTGGGGCTAGCGAGATAGATACGCAGTATTTT

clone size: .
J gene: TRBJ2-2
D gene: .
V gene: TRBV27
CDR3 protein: CASSPPTRGRTGELFF
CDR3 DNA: TGTGCCAGCAGTCCTCCGACCCGCGGTAGAACCGGGGAGCTGTTTTTT

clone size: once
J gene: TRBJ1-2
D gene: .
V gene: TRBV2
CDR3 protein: CASRDTSSNYGYTF
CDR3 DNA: TGTGCCAGCAGGGACACCTCCTCTAACTATGGCTACACCTTC

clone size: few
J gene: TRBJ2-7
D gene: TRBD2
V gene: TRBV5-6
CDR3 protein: CASSYGGANEQYF
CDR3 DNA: TGTGCCAGCAGCTACGGGGGGGCAAACGAGCAGTACTTC

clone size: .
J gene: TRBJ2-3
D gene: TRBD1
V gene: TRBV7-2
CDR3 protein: CASSWGQGGTDTQYF
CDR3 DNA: TGTGCCAGCAGCTGGGGACAGGGGGGGACAGATACGCAGTATTTT

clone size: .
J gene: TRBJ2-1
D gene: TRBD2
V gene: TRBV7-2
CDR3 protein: CASSHGLAGIYNEQFF
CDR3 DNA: TGTGCCAGCAGCCACGGACTAGCGGGAATATACAATGAGCAGTTCTTC

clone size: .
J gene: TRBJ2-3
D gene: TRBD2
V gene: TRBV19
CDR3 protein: CASSMTAGGLTDTQYF
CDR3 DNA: TGTGCCAGTAGTATGACAGCGGGGGGACTCACAGATACGCAGTATTTT

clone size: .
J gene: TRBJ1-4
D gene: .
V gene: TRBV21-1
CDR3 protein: CASSKDRGHATNEKLFF
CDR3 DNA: TGTGCCAGCAGCAAAGACCGCGGACACGCAACTAATGAAAAACTGTTTTTT

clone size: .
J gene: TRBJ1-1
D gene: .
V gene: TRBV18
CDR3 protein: CASSAMNTEAFF
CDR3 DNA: TGTGCCAGCTCAGCGATGAACACTGAAGCTTTCTTT

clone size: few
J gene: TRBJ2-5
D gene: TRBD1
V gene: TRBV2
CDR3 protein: CASSEGTGFARTQYF
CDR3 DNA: TGTGCCAGCAGTGAAGGGACAGGGTTTGCCAGGACCCAGTACTTC

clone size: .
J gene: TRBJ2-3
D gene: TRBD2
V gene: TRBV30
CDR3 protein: CAGGRGGARDTQYF
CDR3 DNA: TGTGCCGGGGGACGGGGGGGGGCCAGGGATACGCAGTATTTT

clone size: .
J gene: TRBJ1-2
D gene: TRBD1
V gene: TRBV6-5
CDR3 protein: CASSPSRQGYGYTF
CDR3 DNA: TGTGCCAGCAGCCCGAGTCGACAGGGCTATGGCTACACCTTC

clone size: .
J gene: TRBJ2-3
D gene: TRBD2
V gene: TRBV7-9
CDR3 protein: CASTLHRTSGRALDTQYF
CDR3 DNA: TGTGCCAGCACCCTCCATCGGACTAGCGGGAGGGCCCTAGATACGCAGTATTTT

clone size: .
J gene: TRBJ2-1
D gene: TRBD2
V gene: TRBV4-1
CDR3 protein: CASSLGAGISYNEQFF
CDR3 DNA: TGCGCCAGCAGCCTAGGAGCGGGGATCTCCTACAATGAGCAGTTCTTC

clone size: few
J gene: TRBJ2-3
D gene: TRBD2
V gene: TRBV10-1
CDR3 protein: CASSEGLAGSADTQYF
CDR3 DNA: TGCGCCAGCAGTGAAGGACTAGCGGGATCAGCAGATACGCAGTATTTT

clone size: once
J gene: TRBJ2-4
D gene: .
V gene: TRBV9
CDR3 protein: CASSVTGAKNIQYF
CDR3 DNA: TGTGCCAGCAGCGTAACGGGAGCCAAAAACATTCAGTACTTC

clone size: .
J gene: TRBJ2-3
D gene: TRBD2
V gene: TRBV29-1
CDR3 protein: CSAAGLAAADTQYF
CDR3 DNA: TGCAGCGCCGCGGGACTAGCGGCGGCAGATACGCAGTATTTT

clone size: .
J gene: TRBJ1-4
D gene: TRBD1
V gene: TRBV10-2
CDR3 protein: CATRDRSNEKLFF
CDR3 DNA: TGCGCCACCCGGGACAGATCTAATGAAAAACTGTTTTTT

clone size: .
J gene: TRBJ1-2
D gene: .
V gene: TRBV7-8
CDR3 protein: CASSYREVGGIGYTF
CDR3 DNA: TGTGCCAGCAGCTACCGTGAGGTGGGAGGTATAGGCTACACCTTC

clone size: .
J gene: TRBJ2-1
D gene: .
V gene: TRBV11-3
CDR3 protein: CASSFSGAYGEQFF
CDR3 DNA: TGTGCCAGCAGCTTCTCAGGGGCCTACGGTGAGCAGTTCTTC

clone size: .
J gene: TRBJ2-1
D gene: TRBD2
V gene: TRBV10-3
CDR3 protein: CAISESIGLAYNEQFF
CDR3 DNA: TGTGCCATCAGTGAGTCTATCGGACTAGCCTACAATGAGCAGTTCTTC

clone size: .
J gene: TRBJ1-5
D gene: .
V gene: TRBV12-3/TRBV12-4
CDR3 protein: CASSFADNQPQHF
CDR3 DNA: TGTGCCAGCAGTTTTGCGGACAATCAGCCCCAGCATTTT

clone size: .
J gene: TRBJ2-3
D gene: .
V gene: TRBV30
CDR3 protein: CAWSDPGSTDTQYF
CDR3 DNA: TGTGCCTGGAGTGACCCCGGGTCCACAGATACGCAGTATTTT

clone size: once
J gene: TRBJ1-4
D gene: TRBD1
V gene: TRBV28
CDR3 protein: CASSLSGQGTNEKLFF
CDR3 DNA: TGTGCCAGCAGTTTATCGGGACAGGGGACTAATGAAAAACTGTTTTTT

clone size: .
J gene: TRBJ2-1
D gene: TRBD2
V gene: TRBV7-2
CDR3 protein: CASSSRVPGLEGYNEQFF
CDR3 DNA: TGTGCCAGCAGCTCCCGAGTGCCGGGACTAGAAGGATACAATGAGCAGTTCTTC